These 14 T cell receptor beta chains came from one sample sequenced in a study of regulatory T cells. Findings of the study overall: Hydrophobic residues at CDR3 positions 6 and 7 were enriched in conventional CD4+ T cells of CD3G-deficient patients.

The antigens these receptors bind are not known. The PCR used 52 TRBV and 13 TRBJ primers. Here immunoSEQ multiplex PCR was the method, and the copy in TCRdb shows in-frame clones only, minus some. The data hold almost 30,000 clones, with just under 95% observed a single time. The sequencing input was conventional CD4+ T cells sorted from blood. The receptors were sampled from a person aged 18 to 30 with CD3G deficiency.

The J gene is TRBJ1-4, the V gene TRBV6-4; D perhaps matches TRBD1 (5 bases). V lost 3 bases and J lost 7, with 9 bases in between. Germline lookup yields CDR1 MRHNA and CDR2 SNTAGT. The CDR3 has 13 amino acids. The CDR3 nucleotides are TGTGCCAGCAGTGAACAGGATCGTGAAAAACTGTTTTTT. Translating it yields CASSEQDREKLFF.

The chain carries TRBV6-1 and TRBJ2-7; D ambiguous. Trimming took off 4 bases at V and 2 bases at J, with 9 bases between the two ends. The CDR3 has 13 residues. CDR1 and CDR2 from the germline V gene are MNHNS and SASEGT. In nucleotides, the CDR3 is TGTGCCAGCAGTGTCCAGGTCCCCTACGAGCAGTACTTC. It encodes CASSVQVPYEQYF.

The chain recombines TRBV6-1 with TRBJ2-2, with a weak D call TRBD2 (6 bases). This CDR3 contains 15 residues. Deletions cut 6 bases from V and 5 bases from J, with 16 bases between. Germline V gives CDR1 MNHNS, CDR2 SASEGT. CDR3 in amino acids: CASRKHGGKTGELFF. The CDR3 nucleotides are TGTGCCAGCAGGAAACATGGAGGGAAAACCGGGGAGCTGTTTTTT.

This clone appeared a single time. V and J are TRBV28 and TRBJ2-2; the match to TRBD2 covers 14 bases. The CDR3 extends over 16 amino acids. With V trimmed by 5 bases and J by 6 bases, 5 bases remained unmatched. Germline V gene data show CDR1 as MDHEN and CDR2 as SYDVKM. In nucleotides, the CDR3 is TGTGCCAGCAGTCCCCAGGGACTAGCGGGAGCCGGGGAGCTGTTTTTT. Translation: CASSPQGLAGAGELFF.

The V gene is TRBV5-1, the J gene TRBJ2-5; 7 bases are a match to TRBD2. The CDR3 covers 13 residues. From germline, CDR1 is SGHRS and CDR2 YFSETQ. V shed 1 base, J shed 5 bases, and the junction held 2 bases outside the gene matches. The CDR3: CASSLQGGETQYF. Here the CDR3 DNA reads TGCGCCAGCAGCTTGCAGGGAGGGGAGACCCAGTACTTC.

The chain has TRBV5-1 and TRBJ2-5, with 10 bases aligning to TRBD1. Near its end, the DNA agrees better with TRBJ2-7, so the J call may be wrong. This CDR3 has 14 residues. Germline assignment: CDR1 SGHRS and CDR2 YFSETQ. The CDR3 DNA sequence: TGCGCCAGCAGCCCGCGGACAGGGGGGTACGAGCAGTACTTC. Its translation: CASSPRTGGYEQYF.

The chain uses TRBV28 and TRBJ2-5; the D is unclear. Germline CDR1 and CDR2: MDHEN and SYDVKM. V shed 1 base and J shed 6 bases, with 9 bases lying between them. The length of the CDR3 is 13 residues. In DNA, the CDR3 is TGTGCCAGCAGTTTATCATCCACCAAGACCCAGTACTTC. It yields the protein CASSLSSTKTQYF.

The DNA of the CDR3 is TGTGCCAGCAAGAAGGCAGGGGGCGTTGATACGCAGTATTTT. Protein: CASKKAGGVDTQYF. The chain recombines TRBV28 with TRBJ2-3, with 8 bases identical to TRBD1. Per germline, CDR1 MDHEN and CDR2 SYDVKM. V shed 7 bases, J shed 6 bases, and the junction held 9 bases outside the gene matches. CDR3 length: 14 residues.

The chain links TRBV11-2 to TRBJ2-7, with TRBD1 identical over 10 bases. The germline V gene encodes CDR1 SGHAT and CDR2 FQNNGV. V shed 5 bases and J 5 bases; nucleotides not matched to a gene: 9. The CDR3 contains 15 residues. The CDR3, as DNA: TGTGCCAGCAGCGTACCGGGACAGGGGCGGCACGAGCAGTACTTC. Translation gives CASSVPGQGRHEQYF.

The chain is built from TRBV2 and TRBJ2-1, with D uncertain. Germline V gives CDR1 SNHLY, CDR2 FYNNEI. This CDR3 has 11 amino acids. V was shortened by 7 bases and J by 7 bases, with 8 bases between the two germline ends. The CDR3 here is CASTTMNEQFF. The CDR3 DNA reads TGTGCCAGCACAACCATGAATGAGCAGTTCTTC.

This clone was observed once. The chain combines TRBV28 with TRBJ2-6; D possibly corresponds to TRBD1 (7 bases). The CDR3 totals 18 residues. Germline lookup yields CDR1 MDHEN and CDR2 SYDVKM. The V gene lost 5 bases and the J gene lost 4 bases, with 21 bases spanning the gap. CDR3 sequence reads: CASSPYRQGLGGANVLTF. CDR3 nucleotide sequence: TGTGCCAGCAGTCCCTATCGACAGGGACTGGGAGGGGCCAACGTCCTGACTTTC.

The J gene is TRBJ2-4, the V gene TRBV2; unclear D gene. CDR3 length equals 12 residues. V was pared by 8 bases and J by 0 bases, with 5 bases between. Germline-derived CDR1 and CDR2 are SNHLY and FYNNEI. The CDR3 region is CASEIAKNIQYF. CDR3 DNA: TGTGCCAGCGAGATAGCCAAAAACATTCAGTACTTC. Full variable domain (outside the CDR3, taken from reference TRBV2 and TRBJ2-4): EPEVTQTPSHQVTQMGQEVILRCVPISNHLYFYWYRQILGQKVEFLVSFYNNEISEKSEIFDDQFSVERPDGSNFTLKIRSTKLEDSAMYFCASEIAKNIQYFGAGTRLSVL.

The genes are TRBV11-2 and TRBJ2-3; D is unresolved. The CDR3 is 15 residues long. CDR1 and CDR2 (germline): SGHAT, FQNNGV. Deletions cut 2 bases from V and 6 bases from J, with 15 bases between. Here the CDR3 reads CASSLRPVQPDTQYF. CDR3 coding DNA: TGTGCCAGCAGCTTACGGCCGGTTCAACCGGATACGCAGTATTTT.

The chain couples TRBV6-1 to TRBJ2-2; a weak D match, TRBD1 (6 bases). CDR3 length equals 16 residues. The V gene's germline CDR1 is MNHNS and CDR2 SASEGT. V lost 4 bases and J lost 2, with 14 bases in between. The CDR3 is CASSGRDTLNTGELFF. The CDR3 coding sequence is TGTGCCAGCAGTGGCCGGGACACCTTAAACACCGGGGAGCTGTTTTTT.